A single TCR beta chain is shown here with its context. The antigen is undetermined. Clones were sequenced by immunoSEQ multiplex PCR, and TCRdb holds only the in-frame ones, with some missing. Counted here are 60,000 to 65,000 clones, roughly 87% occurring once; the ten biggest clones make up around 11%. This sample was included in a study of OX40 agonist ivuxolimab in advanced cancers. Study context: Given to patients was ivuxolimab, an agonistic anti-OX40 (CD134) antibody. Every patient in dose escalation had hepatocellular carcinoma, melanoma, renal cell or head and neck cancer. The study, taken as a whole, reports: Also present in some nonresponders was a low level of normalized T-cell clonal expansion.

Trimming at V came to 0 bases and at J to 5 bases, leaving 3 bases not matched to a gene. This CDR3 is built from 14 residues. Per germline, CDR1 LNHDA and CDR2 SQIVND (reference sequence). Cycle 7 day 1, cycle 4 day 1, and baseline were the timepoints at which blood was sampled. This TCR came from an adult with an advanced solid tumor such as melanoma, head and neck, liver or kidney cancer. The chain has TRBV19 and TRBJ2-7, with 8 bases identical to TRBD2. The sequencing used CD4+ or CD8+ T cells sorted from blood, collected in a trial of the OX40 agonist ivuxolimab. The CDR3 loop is CASSIDGRDNEQYF. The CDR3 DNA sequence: TGTGCCAGTAGTATAGACGGGAGGGATAACGAGCAGTACTTC.